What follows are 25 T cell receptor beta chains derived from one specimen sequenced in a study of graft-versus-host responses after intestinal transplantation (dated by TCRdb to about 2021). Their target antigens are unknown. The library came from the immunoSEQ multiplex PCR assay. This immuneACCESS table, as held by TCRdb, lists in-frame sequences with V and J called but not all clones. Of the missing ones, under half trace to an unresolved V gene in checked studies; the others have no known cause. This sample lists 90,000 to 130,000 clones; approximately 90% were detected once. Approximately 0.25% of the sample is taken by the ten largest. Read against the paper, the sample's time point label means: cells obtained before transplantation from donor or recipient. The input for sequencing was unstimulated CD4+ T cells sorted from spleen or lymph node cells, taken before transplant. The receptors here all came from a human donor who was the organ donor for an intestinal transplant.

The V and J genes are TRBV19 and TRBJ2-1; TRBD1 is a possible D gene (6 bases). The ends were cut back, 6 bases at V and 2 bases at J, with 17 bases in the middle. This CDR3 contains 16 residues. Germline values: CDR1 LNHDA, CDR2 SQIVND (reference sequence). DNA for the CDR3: TGTGCCAGTAGGCCCTCCCGGACAGCCACCTACAATGAGCAGTTCTTC. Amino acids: CASRPSRTATYNEQFF.

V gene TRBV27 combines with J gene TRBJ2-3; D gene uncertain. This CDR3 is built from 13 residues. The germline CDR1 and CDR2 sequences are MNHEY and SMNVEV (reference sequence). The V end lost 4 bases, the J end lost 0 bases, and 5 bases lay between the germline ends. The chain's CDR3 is CASSWDSTDTQYF. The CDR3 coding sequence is TGTGCCAGCAGTTGGGATAGCACAGATACGCAGTATTTT.

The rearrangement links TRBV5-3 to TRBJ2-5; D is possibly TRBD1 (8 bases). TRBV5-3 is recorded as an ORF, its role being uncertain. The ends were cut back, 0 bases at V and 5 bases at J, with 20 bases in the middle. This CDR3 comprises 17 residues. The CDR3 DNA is TGTGCCAGAAGCTTGGCAGGGGGCGGGAGTCCCGGGGAGACCCAGTACTTC. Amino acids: CARSLAGGGSPGETQYF.

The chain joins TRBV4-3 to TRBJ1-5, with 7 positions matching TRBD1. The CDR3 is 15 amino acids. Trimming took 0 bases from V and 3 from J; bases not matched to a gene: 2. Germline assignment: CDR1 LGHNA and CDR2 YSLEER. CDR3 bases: TGCGCCAGCAGCCAAGAGACAGGGCCCAATCAGCCCCAGCATTTT. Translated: CASSQETGPNQPQHF.

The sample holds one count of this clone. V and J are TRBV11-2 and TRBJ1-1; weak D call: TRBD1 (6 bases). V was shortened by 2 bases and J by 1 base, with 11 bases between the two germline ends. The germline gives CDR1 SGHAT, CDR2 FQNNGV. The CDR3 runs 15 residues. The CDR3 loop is CASSLFRTENTEAFF. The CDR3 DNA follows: TGTGCCAGCAGCTTATTCCGGACAGAGAACACTGAAGCTTTCTTT. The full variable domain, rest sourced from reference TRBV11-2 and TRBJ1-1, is EAGVAQSPRYKIIEKRQSVAFWCNPISGHATLYWYQQILGQGPKLLIQFQNNGVVDDSQLPKDRFSAERLKGVDSTLKIQPAKLEDSAVYLCASSLFRTENTEAFFGQGTRLTVV.

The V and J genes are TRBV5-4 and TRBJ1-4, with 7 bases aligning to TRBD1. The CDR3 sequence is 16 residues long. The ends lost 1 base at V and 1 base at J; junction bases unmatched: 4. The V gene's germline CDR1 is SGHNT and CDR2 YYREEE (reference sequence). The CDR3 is CASSLWAGGTNEKLFF. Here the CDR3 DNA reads TGTGCCAGCAGCTTGTGGGCAGGGGGAACTAATGAAAAACTGTTTTTT.

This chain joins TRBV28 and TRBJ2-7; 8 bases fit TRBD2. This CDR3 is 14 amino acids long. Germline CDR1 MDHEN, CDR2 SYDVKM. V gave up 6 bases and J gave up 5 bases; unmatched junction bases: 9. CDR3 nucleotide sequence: TGTGCCAGCAGAGGCGGGAGGCCCGCCCACGAGCAGTACTTC. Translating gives CASRGGRPAHEQYF. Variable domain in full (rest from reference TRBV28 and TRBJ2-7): DVKVTQSSRYLVKRTGEKVFLECVQDMDHENMFWYRQDPGLGLRLIYFSYDVKMKEKGDIPEGYSVSREKKERFSLILESASTNQTSMYLCASRGGRPAHEQYFGPGTRLTVT.

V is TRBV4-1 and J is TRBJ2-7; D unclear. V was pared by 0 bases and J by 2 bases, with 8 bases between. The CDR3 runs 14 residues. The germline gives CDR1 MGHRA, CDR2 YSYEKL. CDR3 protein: CASSQDISTYEQYF. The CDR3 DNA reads TGCGCCAGCAGCCAAGATATAAGTACCTACGAGCAGTACTTC.

CDR3 region: CAISESGSNTEAFF. The CDR3 DNA reads as TGTGCCATCAGTGAGTCTGGGTCGAACACTGAAGCTTTCTTT. This chain joins TRBV10-3 and TRBJ1-1; D unclear. The germline CDR1 and CDR2 sequences are ENHRY and SYGVKD. V lost 0 bases to trimming and J lost 1 base, with 6 bases between them. This CDR3 contains 14 residues.

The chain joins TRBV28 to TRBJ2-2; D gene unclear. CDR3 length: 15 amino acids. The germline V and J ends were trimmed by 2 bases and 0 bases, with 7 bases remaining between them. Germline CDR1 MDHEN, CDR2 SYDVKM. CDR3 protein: CASSLLSTNTGELFF. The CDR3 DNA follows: TGTGCCAGCAGTTTACTTAGTACGAACACCGGGGAGCTGTTTTTT.

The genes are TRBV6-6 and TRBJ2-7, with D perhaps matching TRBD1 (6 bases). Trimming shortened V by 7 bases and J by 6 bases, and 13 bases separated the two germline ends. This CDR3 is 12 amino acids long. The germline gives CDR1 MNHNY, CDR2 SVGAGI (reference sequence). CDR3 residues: CASTPDRSEQYF. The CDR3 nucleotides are TGTGCCAGCACCCCCGACAGGTCCGAGCAGTACTTC.

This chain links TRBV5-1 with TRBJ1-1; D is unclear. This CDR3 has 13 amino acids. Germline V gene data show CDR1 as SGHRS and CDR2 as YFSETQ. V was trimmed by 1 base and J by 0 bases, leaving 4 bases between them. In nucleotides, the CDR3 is TGCGCCAGCAGCTTGCGAGTGAACACTGAAGCTTTCTTT. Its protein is CASSLRVNTEAFF.

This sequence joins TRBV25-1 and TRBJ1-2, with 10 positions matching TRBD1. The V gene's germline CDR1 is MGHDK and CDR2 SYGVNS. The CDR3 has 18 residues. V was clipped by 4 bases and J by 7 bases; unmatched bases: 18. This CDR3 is CASSALGTGANRGGGYTF. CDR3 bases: TGTGCCAGCAGTGCCTTAGGGACAGGGGCCAATCGAGGTGGTGGCTACACCTTC.

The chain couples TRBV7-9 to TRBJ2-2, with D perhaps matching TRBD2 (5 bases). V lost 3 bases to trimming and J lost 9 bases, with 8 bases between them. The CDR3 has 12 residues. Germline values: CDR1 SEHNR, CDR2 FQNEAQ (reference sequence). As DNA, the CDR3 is TGTGCCAGCAGCTTCGGGGAACGGGAGCTGTTTTTT. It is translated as CASSFGERELFF.

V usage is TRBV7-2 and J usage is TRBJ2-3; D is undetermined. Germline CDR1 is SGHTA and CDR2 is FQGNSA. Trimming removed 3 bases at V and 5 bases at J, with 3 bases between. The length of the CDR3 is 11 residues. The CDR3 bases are TGTGCCAGCAGCTTGAGAGATACGCAGTATTTT. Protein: CASSLRDTQYF.

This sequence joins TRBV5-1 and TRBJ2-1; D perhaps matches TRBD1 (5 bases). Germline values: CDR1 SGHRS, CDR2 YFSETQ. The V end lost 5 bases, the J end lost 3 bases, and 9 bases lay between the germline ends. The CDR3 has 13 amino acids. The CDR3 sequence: CASSYQGYNEQFF. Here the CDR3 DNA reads TGCGCCAGCAGTTACCAGGGCTACAATGAGCAGTTCTTC.

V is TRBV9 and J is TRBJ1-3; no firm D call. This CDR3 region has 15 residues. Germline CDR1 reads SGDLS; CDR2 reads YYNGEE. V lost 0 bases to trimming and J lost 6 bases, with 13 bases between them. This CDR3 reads CASSVGAQHENTIYF. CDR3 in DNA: TGTGCCAGCAGCGTAGGAGCCCAACACGAAAACACCATATATTTT.

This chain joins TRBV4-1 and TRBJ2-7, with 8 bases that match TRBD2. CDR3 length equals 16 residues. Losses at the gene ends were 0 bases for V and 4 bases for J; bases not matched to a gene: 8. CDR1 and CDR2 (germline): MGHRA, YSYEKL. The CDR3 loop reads CASSQERTSRIYEQYF. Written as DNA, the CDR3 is TGCGCCAGCAGCCAAGAAAGGACTAGCCGGATTTACGAGCAGTACTTC.

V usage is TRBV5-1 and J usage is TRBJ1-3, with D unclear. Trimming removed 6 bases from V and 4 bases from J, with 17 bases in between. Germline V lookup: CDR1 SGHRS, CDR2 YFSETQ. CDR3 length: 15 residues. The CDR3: CASKRGMGVGNTIYF. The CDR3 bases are TGCGCCAGCAAGAGAGGGATGGGTGTCGGAAACACCATATATTTT.

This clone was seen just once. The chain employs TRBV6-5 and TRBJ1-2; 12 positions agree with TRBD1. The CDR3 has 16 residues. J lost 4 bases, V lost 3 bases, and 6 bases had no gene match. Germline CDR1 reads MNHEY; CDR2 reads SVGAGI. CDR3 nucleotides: TGTGCCAGCAGTTATGCCGGGACAGGGGGCCTCTATGGCTACACCTTC. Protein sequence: CASSYAGTGGLYGYTF.

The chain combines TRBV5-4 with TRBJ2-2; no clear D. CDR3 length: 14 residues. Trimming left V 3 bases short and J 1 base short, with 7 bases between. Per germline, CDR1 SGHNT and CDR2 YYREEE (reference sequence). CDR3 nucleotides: TGTGCCAGCAGCTCGTACAAGAACACCGGGGAGCTGTTTTTT. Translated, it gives CASSSYKNTGELFF.

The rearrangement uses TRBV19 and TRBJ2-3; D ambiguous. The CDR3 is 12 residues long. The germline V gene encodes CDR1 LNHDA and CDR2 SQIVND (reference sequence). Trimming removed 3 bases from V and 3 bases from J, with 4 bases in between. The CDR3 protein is CASSIGTDTQYF. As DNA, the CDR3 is TGTGCCAGTAGTATCGGGACAGATACGCAGTATTTT.

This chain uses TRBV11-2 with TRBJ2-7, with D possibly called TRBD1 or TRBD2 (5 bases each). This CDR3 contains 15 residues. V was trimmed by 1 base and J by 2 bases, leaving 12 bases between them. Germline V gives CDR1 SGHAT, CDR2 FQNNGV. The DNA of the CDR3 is TGTGCCAGCAGCTTAGCCGGGACGGGGACCTACGAGCAGTACTTC. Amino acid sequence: CASSLAGTGTYEQYF.

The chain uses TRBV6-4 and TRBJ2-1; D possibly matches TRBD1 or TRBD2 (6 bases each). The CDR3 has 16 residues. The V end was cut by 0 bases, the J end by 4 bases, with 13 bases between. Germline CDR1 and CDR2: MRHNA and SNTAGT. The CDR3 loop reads CASSDSGGARYNEQFF. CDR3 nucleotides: TGTGCCAGCAGTGACTCGGGGGGCGCGAGGTACAATGAGCAGTTCTTC.

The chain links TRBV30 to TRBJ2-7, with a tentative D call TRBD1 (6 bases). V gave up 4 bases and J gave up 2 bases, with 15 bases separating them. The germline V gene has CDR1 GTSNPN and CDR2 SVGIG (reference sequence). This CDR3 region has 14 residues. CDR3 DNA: TGTGCCTGGACCCCCAGGGGCCCAGCCTACGAGCAGTACTTC. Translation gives CAWTPRGPAYEQYF.